The rows below give T cell receptor beta chains drawn from one sample of a study of T cell clones after liver transplantation. TCRdb keeps only in-frame clones here, not all; method: immunoSEQ multiplex PCR. The data contain about 70,000 clones, roughly 80% of them singletons. The sequences come from CD4+ T cells from blood, collected 12 months after liver transplant. Receptor source: a human patient who received a liver transplant. Some T cells may be graft donor cells. CDR3s include the opening cysteine and the closing phenylalanine or tryptophan. D genes are given only for firm matches. The size entry is marked missing in some rows and otherwise reads once, few, many or a size class.

d_gene	abundance	v_gene	j_gene	CDR3nt	CDR3aa
NA	NA	TRBV5-1	TRBJ1-4	TGCGCCAGCAGCCCTCAGGGTGCAACTAATGAAAAACTGTTTTTT	CASSPQGATNEKLFF
TRBD1	once	TRBV10-3	TRBJ2-3	TGTGCCATCAGTGAGGGCCGGGACAGGCTCACAGATACGCAGTATTTT	CAISEGRDRLTDTQYF
TRBD1	few	TRBV28	TRBJ1-1	TGTGCCAGCAGGGGGGGACAGGGGATTGAAGCTTTCTTT	CASRGGQGIEAFF
NA	few	TRBV28	TRBJ2-2	TGTGCCAGCCGACTCGCTTACACCGGGGAGCTGTTTTTT	CASRLAYTGELFF
TRBD1	NA	TRBV4-1	TRBJ2-1	TGCGCCAGCAGCCTTTCAGGGACAGGGGATATTGAGCAGTTCTTC	CASSLSGTGDIEQFF
NA	NA	TRBV7-3	TRBJ1-1	TGTGCCAGCAGCTTCTGGAGGGACACTGAAGCTTTCTTT	CASSFWRDTEAFF
NA	once	TRBV28	TRBJ2-7	TGTGCCAGCAGTTCTTTCCGGAGCTCCTACGAGCAGTACTTC	CASSSFRSSYEQYF
NA	NA	TRBV29-1	TRBJ2-1	TGCAGCGTTTATGGCAGGGGGGCCAATGAGCAGTTCTTC	CSVYGRGANEQFF
TRBD1	NA	TRBV19	TRBJ2-7	TGTGCCAGTAGCCGGACAGGGACCTCCTACGAGCAGTACTTC	CASSRTGTSYEQYF
NA	NA	TRBV11-2	TRBJ1-2	TGTGCCAGCAGCTTTGGCCCCCTGAGCTATGGCTACACCTTC	CASSFGPLSYGYTF
NA	NA	TRBV7-3	TRBJ2-1	TGTGCCAGCAGCCCCGGGCGGGGAAACAATGAGCAGTTCTTC	CASSPGRGNNEQFF
NA	NA	TRBV28	TRBJ1-2	TGTGCCAGCAGTTTTGGCGGCACCTATGGCTACACCTTC	CASSFGGTYGYTF
NA	NA	TRBV5-1	TRBJ1-4	TGCGCCAGCAGGCCCGAGGAGGCAACTAATGAAAAACTGTTTTTT	CASRPEEATNEKLFF
TRBD1	once	TRBV5-1	TRBJ2-5	TGCGCCAGCAGCAGTGGCAGGACAGGGATCGTGGAGACCCAGTACTTC	CASSSGRTGIVETQYF
TRBD2	NA	TRBV28	TRBJ2-7	TGTGCCAGCAGGCCGGGACTAGCGGGCGGCCCCTCTTACGAGCAGTACTTC	CASRPGLAGGPSYEQYF
NA	NA	TRBV7-3	TRBJ2-1	TGTGCCAGCAGCTTGAACGGGGCGAGTGGTGAGCAGTTCTTC	CASSLNGASGEQFF
TRBD1	NA	TRBV11-3	TRBJ2-1	TGTGCCAGCAGTCTAAACAGGGGAAATGAGCAGTTCTTC	CASSLNRGNEQFF
TRBD1	NA	TRBV5-1	TRBJ1-1	TGCGCCAGCAGCTACGAGACAGGGTCTAGGACTGAAGCTTTCTTT	CASSYETGSRTEAFF
NA	NA	TRBV29-1	TRBJ2-5	TGCAGCGTTGCGGGTAATAGGGGGGTAGAGACCCAGTACTTC	CSVAGNRGVETQYF
TRBD2	NA	TRBV11-3	TRBJ2-3	TGTGCCAGCAGCTTAGGGAGCGGGAGAGATTATACGCAGTATTTT	CASSLGSGRDYTQYF
NA	NA	TRBV5-1	TRBJ2-1	TGCGCCAGCAGCTTGGGCTTTGACAATGAGCAGTTCTTC	CASSLGFDNEQFF
NA	NA	TRBV19	TRBJ2-1	TGTGCCACCTCCGACCAGAAGAGAAGCTACAATGAGCAGTTCTTC	CATSDQKRSYNEQFF
NA	NA	TRBV28	TRBJ2-2	TGTGCCAGCAGTTTGGCTGGGGAGCTGTTTTTT	CASSLAGELFF